This TCR beta chain was retrieved from a study of early stage breast cancer tumors. Looking at the study overall: About 80% of the 16 invasive tumors were ER+, PR+ and HER2-. General study results and limits: Tumors had roughly 2.5-fold higher T cell density and higher clonality than adjacent normal breast tissue.

Comments on this clone: The antigen remains undetermined.

Each sample had two DNA replicates, roughly 0.48 ug blood or 1.5 ug tissue. The data were produced by immunoSEQ multiplex PCR, yet TCRdb's version contains in-frame clones alone and is incomplete. The sample contains around 28,000 clones, less than 85% of which appear only once. The clonotype originates from a person between 55 and 69 years old with breast cancer. Sequenced material: blood.

The CDR3, as DNA: TGTGCCAGCCGGCCGGGGGGGCTAGGGAACACCATATATTTT. It translates to CASRPGGLGNTIYF. This chain links TRBV6-6 with TRBJ1-3, with D perhaps TRBD1 (6 bases). Germline loops: CDR1 MNHNY, CDR2 SVGAGI (reference sequence). This CDR3 has 14 amino acids. V was trimmed by 8 bases and J by 7 bases, leaving 18 bases between them.